This TCR beta chain was observed in a study of blood T cell repertoires in COVID-19. In the study's own analysis: Reference gene primer amplification gave nucleated cell count estimates. Using immunoSEQ multiplex PCR, the repertoire was profiled, and TCRdb retains in-frame clones only, with some absent. V, J and clone size are those of that table, while D and trimming were read from the DNA. This sample has some 300,000 clones, with 89% found just once. Germline lookup yields CDR1 LNHNV and CDR2 YYDKDF (reference sequence). V lost 0 bases and J 5 bases, leaving 12 bases between the germline ends. The CDR3 covers 15 residues.

V and J are TRBV15 and TRBJ2-3, with D possibly TRBD2 on 5 matching bases. Specimen: PBMCs or T cells enriched from blood (not recorded which). The clonotype originates from a woman in her 50s who had been exposed to COVID-19. The CDR3 DNA follows: TGTGCCACCAGCAGAGATCGGAGCGGCAAAGATACGCAGTATTTT. Protein sequence: CATSRDRSGKDTQYF.